These T cell receptor beta chains were read from a single sample in a study of blood T cells in healthy people across ages. TCRdb re-called the 5' RACE reads through MiXCR, storing one row per CDR3 protein. The table includes some 880,000 distinct CDR3 sequences, about 37% detected once. Sample: blood. These receptors originate from a man aged 18 to 29 in good health. Both conserved end residues are part of each CDR3. Fields, in order: CDR3 protein, CDR3 DNA, D gene, J gene, clone size, V gene. D genes are given only for firm matches. A row's size may be missing; if present it is once, few, many or a size class.

cdr3_aa: CASSITLGTAHPYEQYF
cdr3_nt: TGTGCCAGCAGCATCACCCTCGGGACTGCACATCCCTACGAGCAGTACTTC
d_call: NA
j_call: TRBJ2-7
clone_size: NA
v_call: TRBV11-2

cdr3_aa: CASSPDRARHNSPLHF
cdr3_nt: TGTGCCAGCAGCCCGGACAGGGCTCGCCATAATTCACCCCTCCACTTT
d_call: TRBD1
j_call: TRBJ1-6
clone_size: few
v_call: TRBV5-5

cdr3_aa: CASRDRTILDTQYF
cdr3_nt: TGTGCCAGCAGAGACAGGACCATTCTGGATACGCAGTATTTT
d_call: NA
j_call: TRBJ2-3
clone_size: NA
v_call: TRBV27

cdr3_aa: CASSYSGRSNYEQYF
cdr3_nt: TGTGCCAGCAGTTACTCGGGCCGATCAAACTACGAGCAGTACTTC
d_call: NA
j_call: TRBJ2-7
clone_size: NA
v_call: TRBV6-2/TRBV6-3

cdr3_aa: CASSLSGITSSDTQYF
cdr3_nt: TGTGCCAGCAGCTTATCGGGTATCACATCGTCAGATACGCAGTATTTT
d_call: NA
j_call: TRBJ2-3
clone_size: NA
v_call: TRBV11-2

cdr3_aa: CSARDSPQETQYF
cdr3_nt: TGCAGTGCTAGAGATTCTCCCCAAGAGACCCAGTACTTC
d_call: NA
j_call: TRBJ2-5
clone_size: NA
v_call: TRBV20-1

cdr3_aa: CASSLGLAGVGEQFF
cdr3_nt: TGTGCCAGCAGCCTCGGACTAGCGGGAGTTGGTGAGCAGTTCTTC
d_call: TRBD2
j_call: TRBJ2-1
clone_size: NA
v_call: TRBV7-2

cdr3_aa: CASSYSARGFAGELFF
cdr3_nt: TGTGCCAGCAGTTACTCCGCCAGGGGGTTTGCCGGGGAGCTGTTTTTT
d_call: TRBD1
j_call: TRBJ2-2
clone_size: NA
v_call: TRBV6-5

cdr3_aa: CASSFGTGRDLGSPLHF
cdr3_nt: TGTGCCAGCAGCTTCGGGACAGGCCGGGATTTAGGTTCACCCCTCCACTTT
d_call: TRBD1
j_call: TRBJ1-6
clone_size: NA
v_call: TRBV7-2

cdr3_aa: CVSRPDRVDNDTQYF
cdr3_nt: TGTGTCAGCAGACCGGACAGGGTCGATAACGATACGCAGTATTTT
d_call: TRBD1
j_call: TRBJ2-3
clone_size: NA
v_call: TRBV6-2/TRBV6-3

cdr3_aa: CASRLTGGNEQFF
cdr3_nt: TGTGCCAGCAGACTGACAGGGGGAAATGAGCAGTTCTTC
d_call: TRBD1
j_call: TRBJ2-1
clone_size: NA
v_call: TRBV12-3/TRBV12-4

cdr3_aa: CASSPFSYGQYF
cdr3_nt: TGTGCCAGCAGCCCCTTTTCCTACGGGCAGTACTTC
d_call: NA
j_call: TRBJ2-5
clone_size: NA
v_call: TRBV7-2

cdr3_aa: CASSPPNGNYGYTF
cdr3_nt: TGTGCCAGCAGCCCACCCAACGGGAACTATGGCTACACCTTC
d_call: NA
j_call: TRBJ1-2
clone_size: NA
v_call: TRBV11-2

cdr3_aa: CSAPRGAGTDTQYF
cdr3_nt: TGCAGTGCCCCCCGGGGGGCGGGCACAGATACGCAGTATTTT
d_call: NA
j_call: TRBJ2-3
clone_size: few
v_call: TRBV20-1

cdr3_aa: CASSLLGAGEPQHF
cdr3_nt: TGCGCCAGCAGCCTTTTGGGCGCAGGGGAACCCCAGCATTTT
d_call: NA
j_call: TRBJ1-5
clone_size: few
v_call: TRBV5-1

cdr3_aa: CASSLSWGSDEKLFF
cdr3_nt: TGTGCCAGCAGTTTATCATGGGGATCGGATGAAAAACTGTTTTTT
d_call: NA
j_call: TRBJ1-4
clone_size: NA
v_call: TRBV27

cdr3_aa: CSGKGAGNTEAFF
cdr3_nt: TGCAGCGGGAAGGGGGCAGGGAACACTGAAGCTTTCTTT
d_call: TRBD1
j_call: TRBJ1-1
clone_size: few
v_call: TRBV29-1

cdr3_aa: CASSIRRESGYTF
cdr3_nt: TGTGCCAGTAGTATCCGGAGGGAGAGTGGCTACACCTTC
d_call: NA
j_call: TRBJ1-2
clone_size: few
v_call: TRBV19

cdr3_aa: CASSVDFGATEAFF
cdr3_nt: TGTGCCAGCAGCGTAGATTTCGGCGCCACTGAAGCTTTCTTT
d_call: NA
j_call: TRBJ1-1
clone_size: NA
v_call: TRBV9

cdr3_aa: CASSLGPDTSYEQYF
cdr3_nt: TGTGCCAGCAGCCTAGGGCCTGATACCTCCTACGAGCAGTACTTC
d_call: NA
j_call: TRBJ2-7
clone_size: few
v_call: TRBV5-5

cdr3_aa: CATSGDSGGSSYNEQFF
cdr3_nt: TGTGCCACCAGTGGGGATAGCGGGGGAAGCTCCTACAATGAGCAGTTCTTC
d_call: TRBD2
j_call: TRBJ2-1
clone_size: NA
v_call: TRBV24-1

cdr3_aa: CASPQQGGKHSNQPQHF
cdr3_nt: TGTGCCAGCCCCCAACAGGGGGGAAAACATAGCAATCAGCCCCAGCATTTT
d_call: TRBD1
j_call: TRBJ1-5
clone_size: few
v_call: TRBV25-1

cdr3_aa: CASGLDGGSTGELFF
cdr3_nt: TGCGCCAGCGGCTTGGACGGGGGCAGTACCGGGGAGCTGTTTTTT
d_call: NA
j_call: TRBJ2-2
clone_size: NA
v_call: TRBV5-1

cdr3_aa: CASSPGQGEDEGYTF
cdr3_nt: TGTGCCAGCAGCCCCGGACAGGGGGAGGACGAGGGCTACACCTTC
d_call: TRBD1
j_call: TRBJ1-2
clone_size: NA
v_call: TRBV4-2

cdr3_aa: CASSRVRDTASGTEAFF
cdr3_nt: TGTGCCAGCAGCCGTGTCCGGGACACCGCATCGGGCACTGAAGCTTTCTTT
d_call: NA
j_call: TRBJ1-1
clone_size: NA
v_call: TRBV27

cdr3_aa: CASSAAGGQEGYTF
cdr3_nt: TGCGCCAGCAGCGCCGCAGGGGGCCAAGAAGGCTACACCTTC
d_call: TRBD1
j_call: TRBJ1-2
clone_size: NA
v_call: TRBV5-1

cdr3_aa: CSVEGLSGANVLTF
cdr3_nt: TGCAGCGTTGAGGGCCTCTCTGGGGCCAACGTCCTGACTTTC
d_call: NA
j_call: TRBJ2-6
clone_size: few
v_call: TRBV29-1

cdr3_aa: CASSLGRASTDTQYF
cdr3_nt: TGTGCCAGCAGTTTAGGCAGGGCCAGCACAGATACGCAGTATTTT
d_call: NA
j_call: TRBJ2-3
clone_size: NA
v_call: TRBV27

cdr3_aa: CASIRDSDQETQYF
cdr3_nt: TGCGCCAGCATACGGGACTCTGACCAAGAGACCCAGTACTTC
d_call: NA
j_call: TRBJ2-5
clone_size: NA
v_call: TRBV4-3

cdr3_aa: CASSPVAGINTGELFF
cdr3_nt: TGTGCCAGCAGTCCGGTAGCGGGGATCAACACCGGGGAGCTGTTTTTT
d_call: TRBD2
j_call: TRBJ2-2
clone_size: few
v_call: TRBV6-6